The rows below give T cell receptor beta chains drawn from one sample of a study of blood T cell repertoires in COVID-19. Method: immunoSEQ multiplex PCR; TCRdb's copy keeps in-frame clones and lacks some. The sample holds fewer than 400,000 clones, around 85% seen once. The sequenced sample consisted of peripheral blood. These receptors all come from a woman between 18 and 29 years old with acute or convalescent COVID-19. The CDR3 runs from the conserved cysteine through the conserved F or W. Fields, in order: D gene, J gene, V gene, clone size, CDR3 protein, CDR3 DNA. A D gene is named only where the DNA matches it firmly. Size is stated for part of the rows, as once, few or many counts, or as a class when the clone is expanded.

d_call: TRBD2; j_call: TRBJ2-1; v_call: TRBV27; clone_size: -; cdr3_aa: CASSPGREFYNEQFF; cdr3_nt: TGTGCCAGCAGCCCCGGGAGGGAATTCTACAATGAGCAGTTCTTC
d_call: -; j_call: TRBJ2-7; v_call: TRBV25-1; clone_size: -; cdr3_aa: CASGRTRGEQYF; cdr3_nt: TGTGCCAGCGGCCGAACGAGGGGGGAGCAGTACTTC
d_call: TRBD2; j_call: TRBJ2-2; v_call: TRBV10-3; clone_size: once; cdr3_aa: CAIRGAGGPGELFF; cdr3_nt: TGTGCCATCAGGGGAGCGGGGGGCCCCGGGGAGCTGTTTTTT
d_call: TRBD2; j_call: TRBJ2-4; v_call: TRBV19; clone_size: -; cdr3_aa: CASSYPGGSSLF; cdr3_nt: TGTGCCAGTAGTTATCCGGGGGGTTCCTCACTCTTC
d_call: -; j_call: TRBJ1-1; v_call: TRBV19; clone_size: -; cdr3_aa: CATRSPGGRIEAFF; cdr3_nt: TGTGCCACCCGGTCCCCGGGGGGTCGAATTGAAGCTTTCTTT
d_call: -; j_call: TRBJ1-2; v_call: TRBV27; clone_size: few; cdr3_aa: CASSHFQGQSTLPLYGYTF; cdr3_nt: TGTGCCAGCAGCCACTTTCAGGGGCAGTCAACCCTCCCGCTCTATGGCTACACCTTC
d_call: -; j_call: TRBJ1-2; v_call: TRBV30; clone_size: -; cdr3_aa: CAWSTGISGYGYTF; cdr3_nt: TGTGCCTGGAGTACAGGGATTAGTGGCTATGGCTACACCTTC
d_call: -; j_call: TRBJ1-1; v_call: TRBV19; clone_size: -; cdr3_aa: CASVSEAFF; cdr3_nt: TGTGCCAGTGTGAGTGAGGCTTTCTTT
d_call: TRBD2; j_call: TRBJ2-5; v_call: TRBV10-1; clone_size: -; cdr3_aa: CASSPTLAGGQETQYF; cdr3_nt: TGCGCCAGCAGTCCAACTCTAGCGGGTGGACAAGAGACCCAGTACTTC
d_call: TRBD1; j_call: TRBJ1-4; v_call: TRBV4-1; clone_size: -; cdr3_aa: CASSYTGTETEKLFF; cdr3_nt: TGCGCCAGCAGCTATACCGGGACAGAGACTGAAAAACTGTTTTTT
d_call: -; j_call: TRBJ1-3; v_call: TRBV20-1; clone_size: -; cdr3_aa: CSASRGAAGNTIYF; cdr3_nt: TGCAGTGCTAGTCGGGGGGCTGCTGGAAACACCATATATTTT
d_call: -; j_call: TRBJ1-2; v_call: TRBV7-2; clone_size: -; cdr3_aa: CASSLEGSYYGYTF; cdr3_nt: TGTGCCAGCAGCCTCGAGGGTTCTTACTATGGCTACACCTTC
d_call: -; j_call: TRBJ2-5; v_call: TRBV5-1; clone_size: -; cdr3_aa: CASSLTGPQETQYF; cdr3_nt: TGCGCCAGCAGCTTGACAGGGCCACAAGAGACCCAGTACTTC
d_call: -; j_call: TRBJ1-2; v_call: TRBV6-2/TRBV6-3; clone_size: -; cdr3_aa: CASSYPPGGEVGSYGYTF; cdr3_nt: TGTGCCAGCAGTTACCCCCCGGGCGGGGAAGTAGGGTCTTATGGCTACACCTTC
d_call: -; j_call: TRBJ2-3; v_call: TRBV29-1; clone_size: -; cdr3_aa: CSVGRESTDTQYF; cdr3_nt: TGCAGCGTTGGGAGAGAGAGCACAGATACGCAGTATTTT
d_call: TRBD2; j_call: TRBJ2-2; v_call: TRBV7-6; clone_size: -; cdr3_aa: CASSLAGLENTGELFF; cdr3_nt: TGTGCCAGCAGCTTAGCGGGACTAGAGAACACCGGGGAGCTGTTTTTT
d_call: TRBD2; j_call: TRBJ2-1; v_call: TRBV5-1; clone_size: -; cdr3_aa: CASSFLAGGRDEQFF; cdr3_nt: TGCGCCAGCAGCTTTCTAGCGGGGGGGCGCGATGAGCAGTTCTTC
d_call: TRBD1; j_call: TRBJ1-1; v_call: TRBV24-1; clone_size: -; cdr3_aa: CATQGQPNTEAFF; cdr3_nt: TGTGCCACCCAGGGACAGCCGAACACTGAAGCTTTCTTT
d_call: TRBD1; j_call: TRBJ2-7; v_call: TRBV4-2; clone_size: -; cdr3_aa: CASSQDDRGYEQYF; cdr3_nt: TGTGCCAGCAGCCAAGATGACAGGGGGTACGAGCAGTACTTC
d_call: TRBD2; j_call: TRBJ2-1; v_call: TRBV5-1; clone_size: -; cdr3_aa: CASSLFPSGSRGEQFF; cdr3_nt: TGCGCCAGCAGCTTGTTTCCTAGCGGGAGTCGGGGCGAGCAGTTCTTC
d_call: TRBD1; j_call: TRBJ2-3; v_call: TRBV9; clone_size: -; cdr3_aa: CASSLGQPITGETQYF; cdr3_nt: TGTGCCAGCAGCCTGGGACAGCCCATCACTGGGGAAACGCAGTATTTT
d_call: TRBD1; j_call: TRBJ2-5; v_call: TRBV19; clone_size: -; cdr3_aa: CASSTGQGARETQYF; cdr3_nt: TGTGCCAGTAGTACGGGACAGGGGGCGCGGGAGACCCAGTACTTC
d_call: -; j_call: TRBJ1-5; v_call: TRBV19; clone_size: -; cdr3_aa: CASSITPISNQPQHF; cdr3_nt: TGTGCCAGTAGTATCACACCGATTAGCAATCAGCCCCAGCATTTT
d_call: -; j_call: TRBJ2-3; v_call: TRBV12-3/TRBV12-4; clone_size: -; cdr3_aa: CASSLEQGYTQYF; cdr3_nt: TGTGCCAGCAGTTTAGAACAGGGCTATACGCAGTATTTT
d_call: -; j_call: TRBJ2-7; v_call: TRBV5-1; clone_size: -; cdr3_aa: CASSWGDSYEQYF; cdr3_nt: TGCGCCAGCAGCTGGGGGGACAGCTACGAGCAGTACTTC
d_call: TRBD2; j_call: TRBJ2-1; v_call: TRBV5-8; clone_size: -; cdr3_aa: CASGKRGGHNEQFF; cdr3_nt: TGTGCCAGCGGGAAGCGGGGGGGTCACAATGAGCAGTTCTTC
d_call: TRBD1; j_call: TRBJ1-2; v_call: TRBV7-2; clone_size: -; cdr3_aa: CASSSRTGSYGYTF; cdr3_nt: TGTGCCAGCAGCTCCCGGACAGGGTCCTATGGCTACACCTTC
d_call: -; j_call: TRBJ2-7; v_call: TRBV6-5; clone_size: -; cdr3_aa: CASSYGQFSYEQYF; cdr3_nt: TGTGCCAGCAGTTACGGACAGTTTTCCTACGAGCAGTACTTC
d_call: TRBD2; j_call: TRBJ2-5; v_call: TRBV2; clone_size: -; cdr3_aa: CASSEGSGNQETQYF; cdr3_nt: TGTGCCAGCAGTGAAGGTAGCGGGAACCAAGAGACCCAGTACTTC
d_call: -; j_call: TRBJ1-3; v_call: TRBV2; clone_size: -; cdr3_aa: CASTLQGNGNTIYF; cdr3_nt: TGTGCCAGCACCCTGCAGGGAAACGGAAACACCATATATTTT
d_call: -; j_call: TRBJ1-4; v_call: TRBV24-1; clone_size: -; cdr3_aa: CATSDSRGLANEKLFF; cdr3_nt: TGTGCCACCAGTGATTCAAGGGGATTGGCTAATGAAAAACTGTTTTTT
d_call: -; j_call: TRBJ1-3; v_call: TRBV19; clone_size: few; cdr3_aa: CASSIDHSGSGNTIYF; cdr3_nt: TGTGCCAGTAGTATAGATCACAGCGGCTCTGGAAACACCATATATTTT
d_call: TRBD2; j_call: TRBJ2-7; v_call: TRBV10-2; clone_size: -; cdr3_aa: CATGLAISYEQYF; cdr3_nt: TGCGCCACCGGACTAGCTATCTCCTACGAGCAGTACTTC
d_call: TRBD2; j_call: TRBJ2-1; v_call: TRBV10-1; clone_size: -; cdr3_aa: CATSSGGRTSGEQFF; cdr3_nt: TGCGCCACCTCTAGCGGGGGCCGAACCTCGGGTGAGCAGTTCTTC
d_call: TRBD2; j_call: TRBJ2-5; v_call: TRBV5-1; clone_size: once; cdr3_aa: CASSLGLAVATQYF; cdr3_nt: TGCGCCAGCAGCTTGGGACTAGCCGTAGCGACCCAGTACTTC
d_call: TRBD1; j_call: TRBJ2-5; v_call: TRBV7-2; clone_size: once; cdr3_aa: CASSGTGQETQYF; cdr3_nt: TGTGCCAGCAGTGGGACAGGCCAAGAGACCCAGTACTTC
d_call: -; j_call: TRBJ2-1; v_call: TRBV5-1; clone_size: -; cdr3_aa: CASSVRGGTAPLPYNEQFF; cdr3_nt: TGCGCCAGCAGCGTACGCGGCGGGACAGCTCCGTTACCCTACAATGAGCAGTTCTTC
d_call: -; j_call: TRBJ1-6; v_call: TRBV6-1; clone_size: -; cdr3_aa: CASSEQGTGSPLHF; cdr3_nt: TGTGCCAGCAGTGAGCAGGGAACTGGCTCACCCCTCCACTTT
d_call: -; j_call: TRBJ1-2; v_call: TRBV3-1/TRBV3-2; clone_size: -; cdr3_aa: CASSQRGGPSNYGYTF; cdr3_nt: TGTGCCAGCAGCCAAAGGGGCGGCCCCTCTAACTATGGCTACACCTTC
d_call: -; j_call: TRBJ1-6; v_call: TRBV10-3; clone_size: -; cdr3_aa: CASKDSKTDNSPLHF; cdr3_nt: TGTGCCAGCAAGGACAGCAAGACCGATAATTCACCCCTCCACTTT
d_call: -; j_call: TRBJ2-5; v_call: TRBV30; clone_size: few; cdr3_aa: CAWSLGGALLETQYF; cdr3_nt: TGTGCCTGGAGTTTAGGGGGGGCATTGTTGGAGACCCAGTACTTC
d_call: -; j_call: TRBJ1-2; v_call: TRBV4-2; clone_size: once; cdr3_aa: CASSQAVTGGYTF; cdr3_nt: TGTGCCAGCAGCCAAGCCGTAACCGGTGGCTACACCTTC
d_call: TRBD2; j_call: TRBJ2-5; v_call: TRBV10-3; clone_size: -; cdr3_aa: CAIGPGTSGAQETQYF; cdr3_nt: TGTGCCATCGGCCCCGGGACTAGCGGGGCCCAAGAGACCCAGTACTTC
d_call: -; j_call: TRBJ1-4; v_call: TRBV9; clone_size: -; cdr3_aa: CASSVEGQGGEKLFF; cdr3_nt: TGTGCCAGCAGCGTAGAGGGCCAGGGAGGGGAAAAACTGTTTTTT
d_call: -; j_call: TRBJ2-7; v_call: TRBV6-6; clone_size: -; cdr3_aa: CASSYKGDSYEQYF; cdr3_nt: TGTGCCAGCAGTTACAAGGGGGACTCCTACGAGCAGTACTTC
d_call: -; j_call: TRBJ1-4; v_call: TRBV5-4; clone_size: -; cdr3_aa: CASSLEHGSEKLFF; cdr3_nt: TGTGCCAGCAGCTTGGAGCACGGGTCGGAAAAACTGTTTTTT
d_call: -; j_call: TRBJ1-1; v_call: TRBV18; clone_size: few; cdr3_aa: CASSPSDSRMNTEAFF; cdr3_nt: TGTGCCAGCTCACCGTCGGACAGCCGTATGAACACTGAAGCTTTCTTT
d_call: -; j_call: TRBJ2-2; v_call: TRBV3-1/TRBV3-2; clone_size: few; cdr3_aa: CASSQVGALTGELFF; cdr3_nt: TGTGCCAGCAGCCAAGTGGGGGCCCTCACCGGGGAGCTGTTTTTT
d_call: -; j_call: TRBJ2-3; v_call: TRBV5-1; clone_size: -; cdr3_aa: CASSLGQDQPDTQYF; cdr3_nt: TGCGCCAGCAGCTTGGGCCAGGATCAACCAGATACGCAGTATTTT
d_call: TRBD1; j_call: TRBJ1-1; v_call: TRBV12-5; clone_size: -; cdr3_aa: CASGLVTVSGQGYTEAFF; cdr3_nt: TGTGCTAGTGGTTTGGTAACGGTGTCAGGACAGGGATACACTGAAGCTTTCTTT
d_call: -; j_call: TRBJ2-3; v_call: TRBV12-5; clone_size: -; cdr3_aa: CASGPSGDTQYF; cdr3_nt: TGTGCTAGTGGTCCGTCGGGAGATACGCAGTATTTT
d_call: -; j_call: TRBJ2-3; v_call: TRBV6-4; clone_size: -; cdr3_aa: CASSDSQGSDTQYF; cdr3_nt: TGTGCCAGCAGTGACTCACAGGGTTCAGATACGCAGTATTTT
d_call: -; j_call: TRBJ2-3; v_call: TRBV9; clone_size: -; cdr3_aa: CASSVALGRPTDTQYF; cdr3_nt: TGTGCCAGCAGCGTAGCTCTGGGCCGCCCCACAGATACGCAGTATTTT